This TCR beta chain was recorded in a study of cytomegalovirus exposure and HLA in healthy donors. Germline CDR1 reads MNHEY; CDR2 reads SMNVEV (reference sequence). The CDR3 runs 17 residues. V lost 5 bases, J lost 4 bases, and 6 bases stayed unmatched. Study outcomes and limitations: Overall, approximately 150 TCR beta chains were annotated as cytomegalovirus-associated.

Assay used: immunoSEQ multiplex PCR; TCRdb lists only in-frame clones, some missing. The sample yields 60,000 to 80,000 clones, around 94% seen once. With regard to this clone: Its antigen is unidentified.

Sequenced: PBMCs. The genes are TRBV27 and TRBJ2-2; 14 bases agree with TRBD2. This TCR derives from a woman under 30 in good health and CMV-seropositive. The CDR3 region is CASSTWTSGGITGELFF. The CDR3 nucleotides are TGTGCCAGCAGTACCTGGACTAGCGGGGGGATCACCGGGGAGCTGTTTTTT.